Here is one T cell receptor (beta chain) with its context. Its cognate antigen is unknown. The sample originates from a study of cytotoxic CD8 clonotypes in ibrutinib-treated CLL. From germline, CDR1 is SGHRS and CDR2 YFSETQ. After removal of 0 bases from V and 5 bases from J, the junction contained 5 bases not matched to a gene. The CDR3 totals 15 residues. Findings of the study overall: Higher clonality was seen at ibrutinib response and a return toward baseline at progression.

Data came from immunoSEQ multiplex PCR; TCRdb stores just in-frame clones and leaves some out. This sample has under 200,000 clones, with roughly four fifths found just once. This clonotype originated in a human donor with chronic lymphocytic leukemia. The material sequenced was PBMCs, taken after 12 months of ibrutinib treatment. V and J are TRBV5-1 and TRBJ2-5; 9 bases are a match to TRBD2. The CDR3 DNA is TGCGCCAGCAGCTTGGTCGCTAGCGGGGCCGAGACCCAGTACTTC. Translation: CASSLVASGAETQYF.